These T cell receptor beta chains were read from a single sample in a study of T cell responses to AZD1222 COVID-19 vaccine. Measured with immunoSEQ multiplex PCR; TCRdb has only the in-frame clones, and not every one. The sample records approximately 83,000 clones, about 90% being singletons. The sample in question was peripheral blood, obtained on day 0 of MenACWY control vaccination. The source is an adult in good health. Each CDR3 is given with its conserved first and last residue. The order of the fields is D gene, CDR3 length, clone size, J gene, V gene, CDR3 protein, CDR3 DNA. The D gene is left open where the match is weak. The listing skips clone size in some rows; elsewhere it reads once, few, many or a size class.

D: TRBD1; length: 15; size: NA; J: TRBJ1-2; V: TRBV4-3; CDR3: CASSQIEGAVHGYTF; DNA: TGCGCCAGCAGCCAAATAGAGGGGGCGGTTCATGGCTACACCTTC
D: NA; length: 13; size: few; J: TRBJ1-1; V: TRBV3-1/TRBV3-2; CDR3: CASSQQVNTEAFF; DNA: TGTGCCAGCAGCCAACAGGTGAACACTGAAGCTTTCTTT
D: NA; length: 14; size: few; J: TRBJ1-4; V: TRBV7-9; CDR3: CASSFGGINEKLFF; DNA: TGTGCCAGCAGCTTTGGAGGGATAAATGAAAAACTGTTTTTT
D: NA; length: 15; size: NA; J: TRBJ2-1; V: TRBV6-5; CDR3: CASSPRGGHNNEQFF; DNA: TGTGCCAGCAGCCCCCGCGGCGGGCACAACAATGAGCAGTTCTTC
D: TRBD1; length: 12; size: NA; J: TRBJ2-7; V: TRBV12-3/TRBV12-4; CDR3: CASGPRGYEQYF; DNA: TGTGCCAGTGGGCCCAGGGGGTACGAGCAGTACTTC
D: NA; length: 13; size: NA; J: TRBJ2-6; V: TRBV6-5; CDR3: CASRTSGANVLTF; DNA: TGTGCCAGCAGAACATCTGGGGCCAACGTCCTGACTTTC
D: TRBD1; length: 16; size: NA; J: TRBJ2-1; V: TRBV15; CDR3: CATSRDQGVSINEQFF; DNA: TGTGCCACCAGCAGAGATCAGGGGGTATCCATCAATGAGCAGTTCTTC
D: NA; length: 13; size: NA; J: TRBJ1-1; V: TRBV15; CDR3: CATSRDQRQEAFF; DNA: TGTGCCACCAGCAGAGATCAGAGACAGGAAGCTTTCTTT
D: TRBD1; length: 15; size: NA; J: TRBJ1-6; V: TRBV28; CDR3: CASSRPGQGFSPLHF; DNA: TGTGCCAGCTCACGGCCGGGACAGGGTTTTTCACCCCTCCACTTT
D: NA; length: 17; size: NA; J: TRBJ1-4; V: TRBV7-6; CDR3: CASSLDGAASGLEKLFF; DNA: TGTGCCAGCAGCTTAGATGGGGCCGCCTCGGGGCTCGAAAAACTGTTTTTT
D: NA; length: 14; size: NA; J: TRBJ2-1; V: TRBV11-2; CDR3: CASSLVNSGNEQFF; DNA: TGTGCCAGCAGCTTAGTTAATAGCGGCAATGAGCAGTTCTTC
D: NA; length: 15; size: NA; J: TRBJ1-2; V: TRBV5-8; CDR3: CASSLAKGYHYGYTF; DNA: TGTGCCAGCAGCTTGGCCAAGGGGTACCACTATGGCTACACCTTC
D: NA; length: 14; size: NA; J: TRBJ2-7; V: TRBV19; CDR3: CASTSRSSSYEQYF; DNA: TGTGCCAGTACGTCAAGATCGAGCTCCTACGAGCAGTACTTC
D: NA; length: 13; size: NA; J: TRBJ1-1; V: TRBV7-8; CDR3: CASSLTENTEAFF; DNA: TGTGCCAGCAGCTTGACAGAGAACACTGAAGCTTTCTTT
D: TRBD1; length: 13; size: NA; J: TRBJ2-2; V: TRBV6-6; CDR3: CASSPQGIGELFF; DNA: TGTGCCAGCAGTCCACAGGGGATCGGGGAGCTGTTTTTT
D: NA; length: 13; size: NA; J: TRBJ2-3; V: TRBV7-9; CDR3: CASSIQGTDTQYF; DNA: TGTGCCAGCAGTATTCAGGGGACAGATACGCAGTATTTT
D: NA; length: 11; size: NA; J: TRBJ1-1; V: TRBV25-1; CDR3: CASSAKTEAFF; DNA: TGTGCCAGCAGTGCTAAAACTGAAGCTTTCTTT
D: NA; length: 14; size: NA; J: TRBJ1-6; V: TRBV6-1; CDR3: CASSEQAGSSPLHF; DNA: TGTGCCAGCAGTGAACAGGCAGGGAGCTCACCCCTCCACTTT
D: NA; length: 11; size: NA; J: TRBJ1-1; V: TRBV5-6; CDR3: CASSLTTEAFF; DNA: TGTGCCAGCAGCTTGACCACTGAAGCTTTCTTT
D: NA; length: 11; size: once; J: TRBJ2-7; V: TRBV20-1; CDR3: CSVFRDGEQYF; DNA: TGCAGTGTATTCAGGGACGGAGAGCAGTACTTC
D: NA; length: 16; size: NA; J: TRBJ1-6; V: TRBV10-3; CDR3: CAISPGEGQNNSPLHF; DNA: TGTGCCATCAGTCCCGGGGAGGGACAAAATAATTCACCCCTCCACTTT
D: TRBD1; length: 13; size: few; J: TRBJ2-1; V: TRBV25-1; CDR3: CASDRGSYNEQFF; DNA: TGTGCCAGCGACAGGGGCTCTTACAATGAGCAGTTCTTC
D: NA; length: 15; size: NA; J: TRBJ2-7; V: TRBV7-2; CDR3: CASSTTGTGPYEQYF; DNA: TGTGCCAGCAGCACCACAGGAACGGGCCCCTACGAGCAGTACTTC
D: TRBD1; length: 15; size: NA; J: TRBJ1-4; V: TRBV28; CDR3: CASSRRGRADEKLFF; DNA: TGTGCCAGCAGCCGGAGGGGGCGCGCGGATGAAAAACTGTTTTTT
D: TRBD1; length: 15; size: NA; J: TRBJ2-2; V: TRBV30; CDR3: CAWNSAGGYTGELFF; DNA: TGTGCCTGGAACTCGGCAGGGGGCTATACCGGGGAGCTGTTTTTT
D: NA; length: 12; size: few; J: TRBJ2-1; V: TRBV5-1; CDR3: CASSLDSNEQFF; DNA: TGCGCCAGCAGCTTGGACAGCAATGAGCAGTTCTTC
D: TRBD2; length: 17; size: once; J: TRBJ2-1; V: TRBV7-6; CDR3: CASSGASGRALFNEQFF; DNA: TGTGCCAGCAGCGGAGCTAGCGGGAGGGCCCTCTTCAATGAGCAGTTCTTC
D: TRBD2; length: 16; size: once; J: TRBJ2-7; V: TRBV27; CDR3: CASSPSGLAGSYEQYF; DNA: TGTGCCAGCAGTCCATCGGGACTAGCGGGATCCTACGAGCAGTACTTC
D: NA; length: 13; size: NA; J: TRBJ1-6; V: TRBV7-9; CDR3: CASSLIVDSPLHF; DNA: TGTGCCAGCAGCTTGATAGTGGATTCACCCCTCCACTTT
D: TRBD1; length: 16; size: NA; J: TRBJ2-5; V: TRBV7-8; CDR3: CASSLSRGQSRETQYF; DNA: TGTGCCAGCAGCTTAAGCAGGGGGCAGTCTAGAGAGACCCAGTACTTC
D: NA; length: 15; size: NA; J: TRBJ2-7; V: TRBV5-1; CDR3: CASSLDPQASYEQYF; DNA: TGCGCCAGCAGCTTGGACCCACAGGCCTCCTACGAGCAGTACTTC
D: NA; length: 13; size: NA; J: TRBJ1-6; V: TRBV18; CDR3: CASSPDGNSPLHF; DNA: TGTGCCAGCTCACCGGACGGGAATTCACCCCTCCACTTT
D: NA; length: 12; size: NA; J: TRBJ1-3; V: TRBV2; CDR3: CASGTLGDTIYF; DNA: TGTGCCAGCGGGACACTTGGGGACACCATATATTTT
D: NA; length: 13; size: NA; J: TRBJ1-2; V: TRBV14; CDR3: CASSPQVNYGYTF; DNA: TGTGCCAGCAGCCCCCAGGTGAACTATGGCTACACCTTC
D: NA; length: 12; size: NA; J: TRBJ1-2; V: TRBV28; CDR3: CASRPYGVGYTF; DNA: TGTGCCAGCAGACCCTACGGGGTGGGCTACACCTTC
D: TRBD2; length: 15; size: NA; J: TRBJ2-2; V: TRBV11-2; CDR3: CAGSSDGTTIGELFF; DNA: TGTGCCGGCAGCTCGGACGGGACTACGATCGGGGAGCTGTTTTTT
D: NA; length: 10; size: NA; J: TRBJ2-1; V: TRBV20-1; CDR3: CSVIGNEQFF; DNA: TGCAGTGTTATAGGCAATGAGCAGTTCTTC
D: NA; length: 16; size: NA; J: TRBJ1-3; V: TRBV28; CDR3: CASSPALAPSGNTIYF; DNA: TGTGCCAGCAGTCCCGCTCTGGCCCCCTCTGGAAACACCATATATTTT
D: TRBD1; length: 15; size: NA; J: TRBJ1-2; V: TRBV7-2; CDR3: CASSSQPGQGDGYTF; DNA: TGTGCCAGCAGCTCACAACCGGGACAGGGGGACGGCTACACCTTC
D: TRBD2; length: 15; size: NA; J: TRBJ2-7; V: TRBV7-8; CDR3: CASSLPPGGLAEQYF; DNA: TGTGCCAGCAGCTTACCCCCGGGGGGTCTTGCCGAGCAGTACTTC
D: NA; length: 15; size: NA; J: TRBJ2-7; V: TRBV15; CDR3: CATSPERGNPYEQYF; DNA: TGTGCCACCAGTCCTGAGCGAGGCAACCCCTACGAGCAGTACTTC
D: TRBD1; length: 15; size: NA; J: TRBJ2-7; V: TRBV7-3; CDR3: CASSFAGQGAYEQYF; DNA: TGTGCCAGCAGCTTTGCGGGACAGGGGGCCTACGAGCAGTACTTC
D: NA; length: 15; size: few; J: TRBJ2-3; V: TRBV6-6; CDR3: CASSSETSRVDTQYF; DNA: TGTGCCAGCAGTTCCGAGACTAGTCGTGTAGATACGCAGTATTTT
D: NA; length: 12; size: NA; J: TRBJ1-1; V: TRBV24-1; CDR3: CATSEGGTEAFF; DNA: TGTGCCACCAGTGAAGGGGGCACTGAAGCTTTCTTT
D: NA; length: 14; size: NA; J: TRBJ2-7; V: TRBV2; CDR3: CASSKITGNYEQYF; DNA: TGTGCCAGCAGTAAAATAACAGGGAACTACGAGCAGTACTTC
D: TRBD1; length: 13; size: NA; J: TRBJ1-2; V: TRBV28; CDR3: CASRGTGNYGYTF; DNA: TGTGCCAGCAGGGGGACAGGCAACTATGGCTACACCTTC
D: NA; length: 16; size: NA; J: TRBJ2-7; V: TRBV6-1; CDR3: CASSEVGPASSYEQYF; DNA: TGTGCCAGCAGTGAAGTCGGGCCAGCCAGCTCCTACGAGCAGTACTTC
D: NA; length: 15; size: NA; J: TRBJ2-2; V: TRBV18; CDR3: CASSPNPTRSGELFF; DNA: TGTGCCAGCTCTCCAAACCCGACTAGATCTGGGGAGCTGTTTTTT
D: TRBD1; length: 14; size: NA; J: TRBJ1-4; V: TRBV7-9; CDR3: CASSDRDRGEKLFF; DNA: TGTGCCAGCAGCGACCGGGACAGGGGTGAAAAACTGTTTTTT